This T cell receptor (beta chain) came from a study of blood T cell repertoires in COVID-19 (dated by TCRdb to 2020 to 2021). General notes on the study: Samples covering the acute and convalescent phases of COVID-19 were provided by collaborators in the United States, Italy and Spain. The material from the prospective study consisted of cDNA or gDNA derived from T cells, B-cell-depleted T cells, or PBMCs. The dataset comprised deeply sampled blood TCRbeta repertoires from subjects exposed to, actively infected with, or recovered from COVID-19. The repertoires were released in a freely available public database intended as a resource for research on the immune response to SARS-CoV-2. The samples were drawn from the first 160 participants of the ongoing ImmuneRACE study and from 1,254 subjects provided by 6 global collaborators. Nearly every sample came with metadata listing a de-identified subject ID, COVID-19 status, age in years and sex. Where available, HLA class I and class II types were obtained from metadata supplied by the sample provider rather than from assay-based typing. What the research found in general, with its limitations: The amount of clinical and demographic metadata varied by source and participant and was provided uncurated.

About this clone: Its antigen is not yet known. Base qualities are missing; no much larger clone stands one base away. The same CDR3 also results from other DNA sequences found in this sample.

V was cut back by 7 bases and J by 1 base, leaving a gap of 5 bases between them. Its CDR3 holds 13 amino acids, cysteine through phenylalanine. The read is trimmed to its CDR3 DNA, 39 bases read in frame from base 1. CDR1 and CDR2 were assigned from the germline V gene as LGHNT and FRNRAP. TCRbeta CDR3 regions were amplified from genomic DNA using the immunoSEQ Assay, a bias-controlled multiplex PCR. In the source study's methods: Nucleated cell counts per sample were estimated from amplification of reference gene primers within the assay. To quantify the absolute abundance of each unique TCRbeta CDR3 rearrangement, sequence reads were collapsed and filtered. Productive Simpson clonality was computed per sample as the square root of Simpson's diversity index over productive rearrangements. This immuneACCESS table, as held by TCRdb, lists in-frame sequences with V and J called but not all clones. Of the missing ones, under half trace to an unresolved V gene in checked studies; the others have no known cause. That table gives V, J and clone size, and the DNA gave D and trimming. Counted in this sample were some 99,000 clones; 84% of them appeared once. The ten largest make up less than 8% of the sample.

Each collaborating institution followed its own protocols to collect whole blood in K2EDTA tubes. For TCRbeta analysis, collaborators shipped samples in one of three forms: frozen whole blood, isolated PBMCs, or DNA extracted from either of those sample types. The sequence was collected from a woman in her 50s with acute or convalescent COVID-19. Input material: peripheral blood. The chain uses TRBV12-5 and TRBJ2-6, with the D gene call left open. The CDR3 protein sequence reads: CASAISGANVLTF. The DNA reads TGTGCTAGTGCTATATCTGGGGCCAACGTCCTGACTTTC.